Listed below are T cell receptor beta chains from one sample, sequenced in a study of regulatory T cells in long-lasting Graves disease. A single record per CDR3 protein comes from TCRdb applying MiXCR to the multiplex PCR reads. In the table there are 400,000 to 500,000 distinct CDR3 sequences, around 13% of which are singletons. These data were likewise used in another study, on T cells in Graves' hyperthyroidism and ophthalmopathy.

Sample: peripheral blood mononuclear cells (PBMCs), taken at new diagnosis, from a patient treated with antithyroid drugs. The receptors come from a woman aged 50 to 60 with Graves disease. Both conserved end residues are part of each CDR3. Fields, in order: J gene, clone size, V gene, D gene, CDR3 protein, CDR3 DNA. D genes are given only for firm matches. Only some rows state a clone size, as once, few, many or a class for expanded clones.

j_gene: TRBJ2-1
abundance: -
v_gene: TRBV13
d_gene: TRBD2
CDR3aa: CASSTTSVYNEQFF
CDR3nt: TGTGCCAGCAGCACGACTAGCGTCTACAATGAGCAGTTCTTC

j_gene: TRBJ2-5
abundance: few
v_gene: TRBV24-1
d_gene: -
CDR3aa: CATSVPAGGLETQYF
CDR3nt: -

j_gene: TRBJ1-2
abundance: many
v_gene: TRBV2
d_gene: -
CDR3aa: CASSFGINYGYTF
CDR3nt: TGTGCCAGCAGTTTCGGAATTAACTATGGCTACACCTTC

j_gene: TRBJ2-3
abundance: many
v_gene: TRBV28
d_gene: TRBD2
CDR3aa: CASSWGKTSGTDTQYF
CDR3nt: TGTGCCAGCAGTTGGGGGAAGACTAGCGGCACAGATACGCAGTATTTT

j_gene: TRBJ2-7
abundance: few
v_gene: TRBV30
d_gene: TRBD1
CDR3aa: CAWSRTGEGEQYF
CDR3nt: TGTGCCTGGAGTCGGACAGGGGAGGGCGAGCAGTACTTC

j_gene: TRBJ1-2
abundance: many
v_gene: TRBV7-8
d_gene: TRBD1
CDR3aa: CASSKRQGARYGYTF
CDR3nt: TGTGCCAGCAGCAAACGCCAGGGGGCTCGCTATGGCTACACCTTC

j_gene: TRBJ2-2
abundance: -
v_gene: TRBV2
d_gene: TRBD2
CDR3aa: CAESMGLAGASTGELFF
CDR3nt: TGTGCCGAAAGTATGGGACTAGCGGGGGCGAGCACCGGGGAGCTGTTTTTT

j_gene: TRBJ2-7
abundance: many
v_gene: TRBV29-1
d_gene: -
CDR3aa: CSVGETGYEQYF
CDR3nt: TGCAGCGTTGGTGAGACAGGCTACGAGCAGTACTTC

j_gene: TRBJ2-3
abundance: many
v_gene: TRBV5-1
d_gene: -
CDR3aa: CASSASGGTDTQYF
CDR3nt: TGCGCCAGCAGCGCATCCGGGGGCACAGATACGCAGTATTTT

j_gene: TRBJ1-5
abundance: many
v_gene: TRBV6-1
d_gene: -
CDR3aa: CASSVGSQPQHF
CDR3nt: TGTGCCAGCAGTGTAGGGAGTCAGCCCCAGCATTTT

j_gene: TRBJ2-5
abundance: -
v_gene: TRBV20-1
d_gene: TRBD2
CDR3aa: CSARGWLAGGLVETQYF
CDR3nt: TGCAGTGCCCGAGGGTGGCTAGCGGGAGGTCTGGTGGAGACCCAGTACTTC

j_gene: TRBJ2-3
abundance: many
v_gene: TRBV5-1
d_gene: TRBD1
CDR3aa: CASRPGTGGADTQYF
CDR3nt: TGCGCCAGCAGGCCAGGGACAGGGGGCGCGGATACGCAGTATTTT

j_gene: TRBJ2-1
abundance: few
v_gene: TRBV3-1
d_gene: -
CDR3aa: CASSHVSWNEQFF
CDR3nt: TGTGCCAGCAGCCACGTTTCGTGGAATGAGCAGTTCTTC

j_gene: TRBJ2-3
abundance: many
v_gene: TRBV2
d_gene: TRBD2
CDR3aa: CASSEGWDGGLATDTQYF
CDR3nt: TGTGCCAGCAGTGAAGGTTGGGACGGGGGACTAGCGACAGATACGCAGTATTTT

j_gene: TRBJ1-4
abundance: few
v_gene: TRBV6-5
d_gene: -
CDR3aa: CASSYRGIGEKLFF
CDR3nt: TGTGCCAGCAGTTATCGGGGAATAGGTGAAAAACTGTTTTTT

j_gene: TRBJ1-1
abundance: -
v_gene: TRBV14
d_gene: TRBD1
CDR3aa: CASSLQGALNTEAFF
CDR3nt: TGTGCCAGCAGCCTACAGGGGGCCCTCAACACTGAAGCTTTCTTT

j_gene: TRBJ1-2
abundance: many
v_gene: TRBV6-1
d_gene: -
CDR3aa: CASMGRGGEGYTF
CDR3nt: TGTGCCAGCATGGGGAGGGGGGGAGAGGGCTACACCTTC

j_gene: TRBJ1-1
abundance: few
v_gene: TRBV28
d_gene: -
CDR3aa: CASSFLPWKAFF
CDR3nt: TGTGCCAGCAGTTTTCTGCCTTGGAAAGCTTTCTTT

j_gene: TRBJ2-1
abundance: -
v_gene: TRBV5-1
d_gene: TRBD1
CDR3aa: CASSWGQASYNEQFF
CDR3nt: TGCGCCAGCAGCTGGGGACAGGCCTCCTACAATGAGCAGTTCTTC

j_gene: TRBJ2-3
abundance: many
v_gene: TRBV11-1
d_gene: TRBD1
CDR3aa: CASSLNTGENTDTQYF
CDR3nt: TGTGCCAGCAGCCTTAATACAGGGGAAAACACAGATACGCAGTATTTT

j_gene: TRBJ2-7
abundance: few
v_gene: TRBV28
d_gene: -
CDR3aa: CTSSFGQASYEQYF
CDR3nt: TGTACCAGCAGTTTTGGCCAGGCTTCCTACGAGCAGTACTTC

j_gene: TRBJ1-6
abundance: -
v_gene: TRBV5-1
d_gene: -
CDR3aa: CASSEDSFNSPLHF
CDR3nt: TGCGCCAGCAGCGAGGACAGCTTTAATTCACCCCTCCACTTT

j_gene: TRBJ2-1
abundance: -
v_gene: TRBV30
d_gene: TRBD2
CDR3aa: CAWSVLRTSGNYNEQFF
CDR3nt: TGTGCCTGGAGTGTTCTCCGGACTAGCGGGAACTACAATGAGCAGTTCTTC

j_gene: TRBJ1-5
abundance: -
v_gene: TRBV28
d_gene: -
CDR3aa: CASSPQGWGSNQPQHF
CDR3nt: TGTGCCAGCAGTCCCCAGGGGTGGGGTAGCAATCAGCCCCAGCATTTT

j_gene: TRBJ1-2
abundance: many
v_gene: TRBV5-1
d_gene: -
CDR3aa: CASSLEGTSYGYTF
CDR3nt: TGCGCCAGCAGCTTGGAGGGCACCAGCTATGGCTACACCTTC

j_gene: TRBJ2-1
abundance: many
v_gene: TRBV7-9
d_gene: -
CDR3aa: CASSPKRVDRGEQFF
CDR3nt: TGTGCCAGCAGCCCGAAGCGGGTAGATCGGGGTGAGCAGTTCTTC

j_gene: TRBJ2-1
abundance: -
v_gene: TRBV5-1
d_gene: TRBD1
CDR3aa: CASSRIPGTEYNEQFF
CDR3nt: TGCGCCAGCAGCCGGATTCCGGGGACAGAGTACAATGAGCAGTTCTTC

j_gene: TRBJ1-1
abundance: few
v_gene: TRBV30
d_gene: -
CDR3aa: CAWRRTSNTEAFF
CDR3nt: TGTGCCTGGAGACGGACATCGAACACTGAAGCTTTCTTT

j_gene: TRBJ2-1
abundance: many
v_gene: TRBV9
d_gene: -
CDR3aa: CASSPDPIWAYEQFF
CDR3nt: TGTGCCAGCAGCCCCGACCCCATTTGGGCGTATGAGCAGTTCTTC

j_gene: TRBJ1-5
abundance: many
v_gene: TRBV28
d_gene: TRBD1
CDR3aa: CASRLGQVRLANQPQHF
CDR3nt: TGTGCCAGCAGGTTGGGACAGGTTCGGCTAGCCAATCAGCCCCAGCATTTT

j_gene: TRBJ1-1
abundance: -
v_gene: TRBV7-9
d_gene: -
CDR3aa: CASSPAAGGGTEAFF
CDR3nt: TGTGCCAGCAGCCCGGCAGCGGGCGGCGGCACTGAAGCTTTCTTT

j_gene: TRBJ1-4
abundance: -
v_gene: TRBV7-9
d_gene: TRBD1
CDR3aa: CASSTQQGAHEKLFF
CDR3nt: TGTGCCAGCAGCACCCAACAGGGGGCTCATGAAAAACTGTTTTTT

j_gene: TRBJ1-1
abundance: many
v_gene: TRBV10-3
d_gene: -
CDR3aa: CAISESVGGRGTEAFF
CDR3nt: TGTGCCATCAGTGAGTCTGTGGGGGGCAGGGGCACTGAAGCTTTCTTT

j_gene: TRBJ2-3
abundance: few
v_gene: TRBV18
d_gene: TRBD2
CDR3aa: CASSPLTSGSSDTQYF
CDR3nt: TGTGCCAGCTCACCCCTGACTAGCGGGAGCTCAGATACGCAGTATTTT

j_gene: TRBJ1-2
abundance: many
v_gene: TRBV11-2
d_gene: -
CDR3aa: CASSLGGGDNSHGYTF
CDR3nt: TGTGCCAGCAGCTTAGGGGGTGGGGACAATTCGCATGGCTACACCTTC

j_gene: TRBJ2-7
abundance: few
v_gene: TRBV7-9
d_gene: TRBD2
CDR3aa: CASSPGLAGQNSFSPWEQYF
CDR3nt: TGTGCCAGCAGCCCGGGACTAGCGGGACAAAATTCGTTTTCCCCCTGGGAGCAGTACTTC

j_gene: TRBJ2-7
abundance: many
v_gene: TRBV20-1
d_gene: -
CDR3aa: CSAPPRWGARYEQYF
CDR3nt: TGCAGTGCTCCTCCCCGATGGGGGGCGCGGTACGAGCAGTACTTC

j_gene: TRBJ2-6
abundance: few
v_gene: TRBV13
d_gene: -
CDR3aa: CASSLRSGANVLTF
CDR3nt: TGTGCCAGCAGCTTAAGGTCTGGGGCCAACGTCCTGACTTTC

j_gene: TRBJ1-1
abundance: -
v_gene: TRBV7-3
d_gene: -
CDR3aa: CASSLSARGLNTEAFF
CDR3nt: TGTGCCAGCAGCTTAAGTGCCAGGGGACTGAACACTGAAGCTTTCTTT

j_gene: TRBJ2-7
abundance: many
v_gene: TRBV3-1
d_gene: TRBD2
CDR3aa: CASSPPGRVGYEQYF
CDR3nt: TGTGCCAGCAGCCCACCCGGGAGGGTCGGGTACGAGCAGTACTTC

j_gene: TRBJ1-1
abundance: many
v_gene: TRBV28
d_gene: -
CDR3aa: CASSFLKGPAPSEAFF
CDR3nt: TGTGCCAGCAGTTTTTTGAAGGGGCCCGCCCCTTCTGAAGCTTTCTTT

j_gene: TRBJ2-3
abundance: many
v_gene: TRBV30
d_gene: -
CDR3aa: CAWSASTTQYF
CDR3nt: TGTGCCTGGAGTGCGTCTACTACGCAGTATTTT

j_gene: TRBJ2-7
abundance: -
v_gene: TRBV7-2
d_gene: TRBD1
CDR3aa: CASSSRGRMPHEQYF
CDR3nt: TGTGCCAGCAGCTCCAGGGGGCGCATGCCCCACGAGCAGTACTTC

j_gene: TRBJ2-7
abundance: -
v_gene: TRBV28
d_gene: -
CDR3aa: CASSFQAPSEQYF
CDR3nt: TGTGCCAGCAGTTTTCAAGCTCCGAGCGAGCAGTACTTC

j_gene: TRBJ2-1
abundance: few
v_gene: TRBV20-1
d_gene: -
CDR3aa: CSVAVPAYNEQFF
CDR3nt: TGCAGTGTTGCCGTTCCAGCGTACAATGAGCAGTTCTTC

j_gene: TRBJ2-5
abundance: many
v_gene: TRBV20-1
d_gene: TRBD2
CDR3aa: CSARDGLAGVGLAETQYF
CDR3nt: TGCAGTGCTAGAGATGGACTAGCGGGAGTCGGTCTGGCAGAGACCCAGTACTTC

j_gene: TRBJ1-5
abundance: -
v_gene: TRBV15
d_gene: -
CDR3aa: CATSRAFSRGNQPQHF
CDR3nt: TGTGCCACCAGCAGAGCATTCAGTCGGGGGAATCAGCCCCAGCATTTT

j_gene: TRBJ2-7
abundance: many
v_gene: TRBV7-6
d_gene: -
CDR3aa: CASSRTQGSAYEQYF
CDR3nt: TGTGCCAGCAGCCGTACTCAGGGAAGCGCCTACGAGCAGTACTTC

j_gene: TRBJ2-7
abundance: many
v_gene: TRBV6-1
d_gene: -
CDR3aa: CASSFPSGEQYF
CDR3nt: TGTGCCAGCAGCTTTCCATCGGGAGAGCAGTACTTC

j_gene: TRBJ2-2
abundance: few
v_gene: TRBV5-5
d_gene: -
CDR3aa: CASSTSRQAWRRGPGELFF
CDR3nt: TGTGCCAGCAGCACCAGCCGACAGGCTTGGCGGAGGGGCCCCGGGGAGCTGTTTTTT

j_gene: TRBJ2-3
abundance: few
v_gene: TRBV12-3/TRBV12-4
d_gene: -
CDR3aa: CATGVGRTDTQYF
CDR3nt: TGTGCCACCGGGGTCGGGCGGACAGATACGCAGTATTTT

j_gene: TRBJ2-1
abundance: many
v_gene: TRBV13
d_gene: TRBD2
CDR3aa: CASSHPSSGPPVQFF
CDR3nt: TGTGCCAGCAGTCACCCGTCTAGCGGGCCCCCAGTGCAGTTCTTC

j_gene: TRBJ1-2
abundance: -
v_gene: TRBV6-1
d_gene: -
CDR3aa: CATQMWVGGRGYGYTF
CDR3nt: TGTGCCACCCAAATGTGGGTGGGGGGCCGGGGCTATGGCTACACCTTC

j_gene: TRBJ2-3
abundance: many
v_gene: TRBV28
d_gene: -
CDR3aa: CASSFSGGISTDTQYF
CDR3nt: TGTGCCAGCAGTTTTTCGGGCGGGATAAGCACAGATACGCAGTATTTT

j_gene: TRBJ2-1
abundance: -
v_gene: TRBV5-1
d_gene: -
CDR3aa: CASSLTGSTYNEQFF
CDR3nt: TGCGCCAGCAGCTTAACGGGATCAACCTACAATGAGCAGTTCTTC

j_gene: TRBJ2-1
abundance: -
v_gene: TRBV5-1
d_gene: -
CDR3aa: CASSYPGSGSYNEQFF
CDR3nt: TGCGCCAGCAGCTACCCCGGGTCGGGTTCCTACAATGAGCAGTTCTTC

j_gene: TRBJ1-4
abundance: -
v_gene: TRBV7-2
d_gene: TRBD1
CDR3aa: CASSLWTGSGEKLFF
CDR3nt: TGTGCCAGCAGCCTTTGGACAGGGTCTGGGGAAAAACTGTTTTTT

j_gene: TRBJ2-7
abundance: many
v_gene: TRBV11-2
d_gene: -
CDR3aa: CASSLGWDTLTYEQYF
CDR3nt: TGTGCCAGCAGCTTAGGGTGGGACACATTAACCTACGAGCAGTACTTC

j_gene: TRBJ2-1
abundance: many
v_gene: TRBV5-1
d_gene: TRBD1
CDR3aa: CASSSGQPYNEQFF
CDR3nt: TGCGCCAGCAGCTCGGGACAGCCTTACAATGAGCAGTTCTTC